These T cell receptor beta chains were read from a single sample in a study of blood T cell repertoires in COVID-19. The table came from immunoSEQ multiplex PCR; TCRdb's copy has only in-frame clones and leaves some out. Of about 120,000 clones in the sample, approximately 90% were seen once. The sequenced sample consisted of peripheral blood. These receptors were collected from a man aged 45-65 years with acute or convalescent COVID-19. The CDR3 runs from the conserved cysteine through the conserved F or W. The order of the fields is V gene, J gene, D gene, clone size, CDR3 protein, CDR3 DNA. The D gene is left open where the match is weak. Clone size appears in some rows only: once, few, many, or a class for an expanded clone.

>TRBV10-3|TRBJ2-1|TRBD2|NA
CAISSQRGLYNEQFF
TGTGCCATCAGTAGCCAGCGGGGGCTTTACAATGAGCAGTTCTTC
>TRBV28|TRBJ1-5|NA|NA
CASSLGQGNQPQHF
TGTGCCAGCAGTTTAGGGCAGGGAAATCAGCCCCAGCATTTT
>TRBV5-1|TRBJ1-6|NA|NA
CASSPAEGRDSPLHF
TGCGCCAGCAGCCCCGCCGAAGGGCGGGATTCACCCCTCCACTTT
>TRBV7-3|TRBJ1-2|NA|NA
CASSLNSPGTNDGYTF
TGTGCCAGCAGCTTAAATTCCCCCGGGACAAATGATGGCTACACCTTC
>TRBV28|TRBJ1-1|NA|NA
CASIRGIQNTEAFF
TGTGCCAGCATTAGGGGAATTCAGAACACTGAAGCTTTCTTT
>TRBV7-3|TRBJ2-2|TRBD2|NA
CASSSPAGENTGELFF
TGTGCCAGCAGCTCCCCTGCGGGGGAAAACACCGGGGAGCTGTTTTTT
>TRBV27|TRBJ2-7|TRBD1|NA
CATFGTGGWYKQYF
TGTGCCACCTTTGGGACAGGGGGTTGGTACAAGCAGTACTTC
>TRBV11-2|TRBJ2-2|TRBD2|NA
CASSIQREGLPGELFF
TGTGCCAGCAGCATTCAGCGGGAGGGCCTCCCCGGGGAGCTGTTTTTT
>TRBV18|TRBJ1-5|NA|NA
CASSPGHSPSQPQHF
TGTGCCAGCTCACCCGGTCATTCTCCGAGTCAGCCCCAGCATTTT
>TRBV5-1|TRBJ2-7|NA|NA
CASRKEIIYEQYF
TGCGCCAGCAGAAAGGAGATTATCTACGAGCAGTACTTC
>TRBV5-4|TRBJ2-5|NA|NA
CASREAPNQETQYF
TGTGCCAGCAGAGAGGCCCCAAACCAAGAGACCCAGTACTTC
>TRBV5-1|TRBJ2-7|NA|once
CASSLFGGYEQYF
TGCGCCAGCAGCTTGTTTGGAGGGTACGAGCAGTACTTC
>TRBV2|TRBJ1-1|NA|NA
CASRGGGKANTEAFF
TGTGCCAGCAGGGGCGGGGGTAAGGCTAACACTGAAGCTTTCTTT
>TRBV29-1|TRBJ1-6|NA|NA
CSVMWDFNSPLHF
TGCAGCGTTATGTGGGACTTTAATTCACCCCTCCACTTT
>TRBV11-2|TRBJ2-2|TRBD1|NA
CASSRGQGGGLTGELFF
TGTGCCAGCAGTCGGGGACAGGGCGGTGGTTTGACCGGGGAGCTGTTTTTT